This T cell receptor beta chain was documented in a study of graft-versus-host responses after intestinal transplantation. Across the study: Anti-thymocyte globulin was used for induction in all recipients, who then took tacrolimus and steroids for approximately 3 years.

Overall study results and limits: Present in recipient marrow, GvH clones included some that appeared first in ileum or blood. Researchers found peak circulating GvH clone levels linked to early post-transplant HvG declines. Subjects displaying graft-donor T cell macrochimerism possessed elevated graft-versus-host to host-versus-graft clonal ratios inside allografts.

The CDR3 contains 16 residues. Germline V gene lookup returns CDR1 SGHAT and CDR2 FQNNGV. V trimming: 5 bases; J trimming: 2 bases; junction bases outside the gene matches: 8. The table came from immunoSEQ multiplex PCR; TCRdb's copy has only in-frame clones and leaves some out. Of around 90,000 clones in the sample, under 95% were seen once. Comments on this clone: The antigen is not known.

The chain uses TRBV11-2 and TRBJ2-5; TRBD2 agrees at 10 bases. This TCR was sampled from a human donor who was the organ donor for an intestinal transplant. This sample comprised unstimulated CD8+ T cells sorted from spleen or lymph node cells, obtained before transplant. CDR3 nucleotides: TGTGCCAGCAGCGGGGAAGGACTAGCGGTTCAAGAGACCCAGTACTTC. Translated, it gives CASSGEGLAVQETQYF.